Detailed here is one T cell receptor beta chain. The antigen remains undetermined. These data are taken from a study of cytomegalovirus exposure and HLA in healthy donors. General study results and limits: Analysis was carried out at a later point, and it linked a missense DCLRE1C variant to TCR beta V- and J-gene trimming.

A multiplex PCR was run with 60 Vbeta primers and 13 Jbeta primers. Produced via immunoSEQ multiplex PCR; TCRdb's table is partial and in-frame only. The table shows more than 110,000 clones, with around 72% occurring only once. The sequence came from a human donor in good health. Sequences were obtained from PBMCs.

The CDR3 region has the DNA TGCGCCAGCAGCTTTCCGGCCGGGAGTCAGCCCGGGGGCTACACCTTC. It is translated as CASSFPAGSQPGGYTF. The chain combines TRBV5-1 with TRBJ1-2; no firm D call. Germline assignment: CDR1 SGHRS and CDR2 YFSETQ. The CDR3 runs 16 residues. Trimming took off 2 bases at V and 8 bases at J, with 22 bases between the two ends.